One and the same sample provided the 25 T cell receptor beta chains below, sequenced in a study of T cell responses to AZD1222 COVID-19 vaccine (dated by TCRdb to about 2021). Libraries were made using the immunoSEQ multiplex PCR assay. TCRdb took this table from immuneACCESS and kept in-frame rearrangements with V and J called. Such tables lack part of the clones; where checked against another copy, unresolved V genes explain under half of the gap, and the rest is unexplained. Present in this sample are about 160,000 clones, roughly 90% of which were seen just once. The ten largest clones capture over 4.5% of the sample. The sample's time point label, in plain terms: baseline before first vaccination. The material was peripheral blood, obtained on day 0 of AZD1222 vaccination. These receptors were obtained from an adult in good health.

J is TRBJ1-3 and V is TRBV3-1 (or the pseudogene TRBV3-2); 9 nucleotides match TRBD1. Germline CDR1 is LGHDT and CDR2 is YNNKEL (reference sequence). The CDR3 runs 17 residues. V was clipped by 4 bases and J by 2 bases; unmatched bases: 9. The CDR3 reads CASSPGQGKFAGNTIYF. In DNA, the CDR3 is TGTGCCAGCAGCCCGGGACAGGGTAAGTTCGCTGGAAACACCATATATTTT.

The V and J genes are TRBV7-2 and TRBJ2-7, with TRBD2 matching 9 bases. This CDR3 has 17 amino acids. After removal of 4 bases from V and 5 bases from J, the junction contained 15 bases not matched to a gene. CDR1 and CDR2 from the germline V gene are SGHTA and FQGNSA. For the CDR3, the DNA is TGTGCCAGCAGCTCGCCGGGGCGGGAGGGCCGGTTCCACGAGCAGTACTTC. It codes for CASSSPGREGRFHEQYF.

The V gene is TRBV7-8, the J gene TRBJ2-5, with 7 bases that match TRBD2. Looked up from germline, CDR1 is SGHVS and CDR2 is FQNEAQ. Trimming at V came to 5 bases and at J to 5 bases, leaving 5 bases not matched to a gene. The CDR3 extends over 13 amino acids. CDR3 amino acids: CASSRGGVETQYF. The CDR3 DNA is TGTGCCAGCAGCCGGGGAGGGGTGGAGACCCAGTACTTC. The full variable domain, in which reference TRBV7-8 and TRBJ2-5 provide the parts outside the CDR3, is GAGVSQSPRYKVAKRGQDVALRCDPISGHVSLFWYQQALGQGPEFLTYFQNEAQLDKSGLPSDRFFAERPEGSVSTLKIQRTQQEDSAVYLCASSRGGVETQYFGPGTRLLVL.

The CDR3 sequence is CASSPQFPGTRNSPLHF. The CDR3 coding sequence is TGTGCCAGCAGTCCCCAGTTCCCCGGCACTCGGAATTCACCCCTCCACTTT. The J gene is TRBJ1-6, the V gene TRBV27, with unresolved D. The CDR3 runs to 17 residues. Trimming removed 5 bases at V and 7 bases at J, with 21 bases between. Per germline, CDR1 MNHEY and CDR2 SMNVEV (reference sequence).

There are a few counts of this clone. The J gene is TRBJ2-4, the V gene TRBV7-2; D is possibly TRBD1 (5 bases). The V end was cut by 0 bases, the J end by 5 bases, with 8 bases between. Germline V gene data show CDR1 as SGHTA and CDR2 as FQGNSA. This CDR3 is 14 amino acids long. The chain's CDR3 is CASSLAGAENIQYF. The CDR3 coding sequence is TGTGCCAGCAGCTTAGCAGGGGCCGAAAACATTCAGTACTTC.

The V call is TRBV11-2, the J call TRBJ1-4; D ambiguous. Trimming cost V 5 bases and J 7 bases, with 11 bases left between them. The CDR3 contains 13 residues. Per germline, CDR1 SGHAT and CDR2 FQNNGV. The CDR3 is CASSPSLAEKLFF. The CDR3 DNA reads TGTGCCAGCAGCCCTAGTTTAGCTGAAAAACTGTTTTTT. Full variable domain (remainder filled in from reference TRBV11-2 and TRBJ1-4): EAGVAQSPRYKIIEKRQSVAFWCNPISGHATLYWYQQILGQGPKLLIQFQNNGVVDDSQLPKDRFSAERLKGVDSTLKIQPAKLEDSAVYLCASSPSLAEKLFFGSGTQLSVL.

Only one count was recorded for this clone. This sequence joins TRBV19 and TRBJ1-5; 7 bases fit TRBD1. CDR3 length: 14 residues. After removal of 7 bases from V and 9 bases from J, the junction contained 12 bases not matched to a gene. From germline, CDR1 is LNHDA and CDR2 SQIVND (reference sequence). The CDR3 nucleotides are TGTGCCAGTATCAGAGGGGCAGGGGGTTCGCCCCAGCATTTT. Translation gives CASIRGAGGSPQHF.

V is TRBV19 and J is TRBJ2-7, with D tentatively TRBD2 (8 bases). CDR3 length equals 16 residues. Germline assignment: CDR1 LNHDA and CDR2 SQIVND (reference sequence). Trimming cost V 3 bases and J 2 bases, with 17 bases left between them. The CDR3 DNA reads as TGTGCCAGTAGTATTCGGCGGGGGGACAGCACCTACGAGCAGTACTTC. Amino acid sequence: CASSIRRGDSTYEQYF.

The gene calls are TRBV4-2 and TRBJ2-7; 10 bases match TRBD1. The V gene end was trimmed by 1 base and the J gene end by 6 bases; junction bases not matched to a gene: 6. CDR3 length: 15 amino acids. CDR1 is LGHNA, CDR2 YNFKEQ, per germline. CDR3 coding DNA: TGTGCCAGCAGCCAAGGACAGGGGGCCCTACCCGAGCAGTACTTC. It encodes CASSQGQGALPEQYF.

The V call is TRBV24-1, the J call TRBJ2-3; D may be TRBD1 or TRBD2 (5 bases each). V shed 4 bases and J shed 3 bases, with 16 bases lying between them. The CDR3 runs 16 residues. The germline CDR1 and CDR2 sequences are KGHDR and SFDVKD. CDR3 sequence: CATSDPRPGGTDTQYF. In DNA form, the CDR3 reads TGTGCCACCAGTGACCCCCGCCCTGGGGGAACAGATACGCAGTATTTT.

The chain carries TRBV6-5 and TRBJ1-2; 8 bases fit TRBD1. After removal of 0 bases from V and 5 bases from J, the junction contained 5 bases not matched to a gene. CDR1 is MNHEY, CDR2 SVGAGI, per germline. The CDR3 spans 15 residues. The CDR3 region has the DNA TGTGCCAGCAGTTACTCCGGACAGGGCCCATATGGCTACACCTTC. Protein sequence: CASSYSGQGPYGYTF.

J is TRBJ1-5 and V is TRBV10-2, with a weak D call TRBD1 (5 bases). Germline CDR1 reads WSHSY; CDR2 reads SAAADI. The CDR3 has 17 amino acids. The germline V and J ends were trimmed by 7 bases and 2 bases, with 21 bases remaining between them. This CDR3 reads CASTQEGLGPGNQPQHF. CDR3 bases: TGCGCCAGCACCCAAGAAGGGTTGGGACCCGGCAATCAGCCCCAGCATTTT.

The CDR3 loop reads CASSRTASEQYF. For the CDR3, the DNA is TGTGCCAGCAGTCGGACAGCGTCAGAGCAGTACTTC. This rearrangement joins TRBV6-6 to TRBJ2-7; tentatively, D is TRBD1 (6 bases). V was trimmed by 5 bases and J by 7 bases, leaving 12 bases between them. Germline lookup yields CDR1 MNHNY and CDR2 SVGAGI (reference sequence). The length of the CDR3 is 12 residues.

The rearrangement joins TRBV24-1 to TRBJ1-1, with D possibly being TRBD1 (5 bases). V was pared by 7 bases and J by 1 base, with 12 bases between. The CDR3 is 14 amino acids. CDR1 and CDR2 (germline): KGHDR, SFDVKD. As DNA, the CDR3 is TGTGCCACCAGAGGGGATGGTAGGAACACTGAAGCTTTCTTT. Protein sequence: CATRGDGRNTEAFF.

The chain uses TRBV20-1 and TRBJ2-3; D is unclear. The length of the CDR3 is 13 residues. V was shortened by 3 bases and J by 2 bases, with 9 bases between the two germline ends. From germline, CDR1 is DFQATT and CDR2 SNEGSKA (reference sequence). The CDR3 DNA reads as TGCAGTGCTAGTAATTCTATCACAGATACGCAGTATTTT. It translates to CSASNSITDTQYF.

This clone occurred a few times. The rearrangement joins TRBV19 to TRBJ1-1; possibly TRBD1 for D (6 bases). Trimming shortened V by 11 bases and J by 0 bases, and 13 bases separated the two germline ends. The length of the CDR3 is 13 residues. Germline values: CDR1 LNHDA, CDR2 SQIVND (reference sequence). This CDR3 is CAARGGLNTEAFF. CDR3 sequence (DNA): TGTGCCGCCCGGGGGGGGCTGAACACTGAAGCTTTCTTT.

The CDR3, as DNA: TGTGCCAGCAGCTTAGATCAGGGAGCGGGGGAAAAACTGTTTTTT. Its protein product is CASSLDQGAGEKLFF. The chain couples TRBV7-9 to TRBJ1-4; D is perhaps TRBD1 (5 bases). Per germline, CDR1 SEHNR and CDR2 FQNEAQ (reference sequence). Trimming removed 1 base at V and 8 bases at J, with 14 bases between. The CDR3 is 15 residues long. The full variable domain, its missing parts supplied by reference TRBV7-9 and TRBJ1-4, is DTGVSQNPRHKITKRGQNVTFRCDPISEHNRLYWYRQTLGQGPEFLTYFQNEAQLEKSRLLSDRFSAERPKGSFSTLEIQRTEQGDSAMYLCASSLDQGAGEKLFFGSGTQLSVL.

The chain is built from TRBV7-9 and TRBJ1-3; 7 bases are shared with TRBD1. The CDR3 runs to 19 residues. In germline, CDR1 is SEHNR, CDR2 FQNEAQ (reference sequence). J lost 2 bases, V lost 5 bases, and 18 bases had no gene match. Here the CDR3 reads CASSRRQTGRVSPGNTIYF. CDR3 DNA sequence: TGTGCCAGCAGCCGGCGACAGACAGGGAGAGTTTCCCCTGGAAACACCATATATTTT.

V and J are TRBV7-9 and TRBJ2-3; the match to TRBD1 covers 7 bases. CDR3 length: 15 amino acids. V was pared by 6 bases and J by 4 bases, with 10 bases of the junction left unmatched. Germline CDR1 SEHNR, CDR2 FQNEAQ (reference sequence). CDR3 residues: CASSFDRGPSDTQYF. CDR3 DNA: TGTGCCAGCAGTTTTGATAGGGGGCCTTCAGATACGCAGTATTTT. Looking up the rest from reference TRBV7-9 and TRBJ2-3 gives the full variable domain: DTGVSQNPRHKITKRGQNVTFRCDPISEHNRLYWYRQTLGQGPEFLTYFQNEAQLEKSRLLSDRFSAERPKGSFSTLEIQRTEQGDSAMYLCASSFDRGPSDTQYFGPGTRLTVL.

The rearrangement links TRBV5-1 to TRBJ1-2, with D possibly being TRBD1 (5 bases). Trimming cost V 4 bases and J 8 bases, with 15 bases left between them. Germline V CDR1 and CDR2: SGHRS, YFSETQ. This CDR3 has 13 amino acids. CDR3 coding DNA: TGCGCCAGCAGCCAGACAGAGGGGTGGGGCTACACCTTC. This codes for CASSQTEGWGYTF.

CDR3 loop: CASSLLGREAFF. CDR3 bases: TGTGCCAGCAGTTTATTGGGACGGGAAGCTTTCTTT. The gene calls are TRBV28 and TRBJ1-1, with D perhaps TRBD1 (5 bases). Trimming removed 1 base from V and 8 bases from J, with 8 bases in between. Germline values: CDR1 MDHEN, CDR2 SYDVKM. The CDR3 extends over 12 amino acids. Full variable domain (outside the CDR3, taken from reference TRBV28 and TRBJ1-1): DVKVTQSSRYLVKRTGEKVFLECVQDMDHENMFWYRQDPGLGLRLIYFSYDVKMKEKGDIPEGYSVSREKKERFSLILESASTNQTSMYLCASSLLGREAFFGQGTRLTVV.

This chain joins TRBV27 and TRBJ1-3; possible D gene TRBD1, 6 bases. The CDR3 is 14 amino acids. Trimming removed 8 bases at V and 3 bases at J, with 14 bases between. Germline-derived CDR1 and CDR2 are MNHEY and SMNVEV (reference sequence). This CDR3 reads CASSPGRGGNTIYF. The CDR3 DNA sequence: TGTGCCAGCTCCCCGGGCAGGGGTGGAAACACCATATATTTT.

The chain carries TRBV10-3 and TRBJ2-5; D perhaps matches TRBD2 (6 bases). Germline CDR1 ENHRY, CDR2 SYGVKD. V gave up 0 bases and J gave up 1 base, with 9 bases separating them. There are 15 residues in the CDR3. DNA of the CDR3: TGTGCCATCAGTGAGTCGCGGGGCCTCCAAGAGACCCAGTACTTC. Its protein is CAISESRGLQETQYF.

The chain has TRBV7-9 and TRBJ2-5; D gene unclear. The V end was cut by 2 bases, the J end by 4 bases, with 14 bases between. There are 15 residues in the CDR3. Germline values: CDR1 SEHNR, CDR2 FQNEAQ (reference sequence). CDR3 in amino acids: CASSLITSVGETQYF. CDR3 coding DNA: TGTGCCAGCAGCTTAATAACTTCGGTGGGAGAGACCCAGTACTTC.

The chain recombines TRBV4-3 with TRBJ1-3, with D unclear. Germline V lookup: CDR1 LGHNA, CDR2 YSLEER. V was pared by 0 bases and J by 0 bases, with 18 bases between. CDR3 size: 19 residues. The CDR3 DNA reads TGCGCCAGCAGCCAAGATCTTCTGGAGCAGTTTAGCTCTGGAAACACCATATATTTT. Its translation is CASSQDLLEQFSSGNTIYF.